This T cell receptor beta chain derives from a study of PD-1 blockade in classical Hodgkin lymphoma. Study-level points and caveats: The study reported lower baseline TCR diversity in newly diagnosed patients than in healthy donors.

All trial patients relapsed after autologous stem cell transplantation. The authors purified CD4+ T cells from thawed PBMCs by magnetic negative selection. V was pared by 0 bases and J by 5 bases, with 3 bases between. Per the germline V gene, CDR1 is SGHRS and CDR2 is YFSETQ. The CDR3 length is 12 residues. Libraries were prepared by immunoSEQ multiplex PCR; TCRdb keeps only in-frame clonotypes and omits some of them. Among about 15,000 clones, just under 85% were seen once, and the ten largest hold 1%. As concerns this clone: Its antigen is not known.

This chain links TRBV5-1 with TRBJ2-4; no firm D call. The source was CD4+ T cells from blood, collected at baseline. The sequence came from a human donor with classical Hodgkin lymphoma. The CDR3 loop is CASSLEQNIQYF. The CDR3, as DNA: TGCGCCAGCAGCTTGGAGCAAAACATTCAGTACTTC.